This T cell receptor (beta chain) emerged from a study of cytomegalovirus exposure and HLA in healthy donors. Notes on the study in general: Researchers catalogued about 150 TCR beta chains as cytomegalovirus-associated. The authors excluded some V segments, including TRBV6-2 and TRBV6-3, as indistinguishable. Rarity characterized most TCR sequences, yet some public TCRs appeared in many donors.

Regarding this clone: Its antigen remains unidentified.

The PCR made use of 60 Vbeta and 13 Jbeta primers. Authors' processing steps: About 11 million shared chains were among the roughly 78 million unique TCR beta chains that a later analysis counted. Generated by immunoSEQ multiplex PCR, the TCRdb table keeps only in-frame clones and is missing some. V, J and clone size are taken as reported in that table, and D and trimming were inferred from the DNA itself. The sample shows 150,000 to 200,000 clones, more than 70% of them seen only once. Per germline, CDR1 MNHEY and CDR2 SMNVEV (reference sequence). The CDR3 has 14 amino acids. Between the trimmed V and J ends, which lost 3 bases and 5 bases, there was a span of 13 bases.

The sequence came from a girl aged 5-17 years in good health and CMV-seronegative. What was sequenced was PBMCs. The chain couples TRBV27 to TRBJ1-1; perhaps TRBD1 as D (5 bases). The CDR3 DNA follows: TGTGCCAGCAGTTTTAGTAGGGGAATGACTGAAGCTTTCTTT. Residues: CASSFSRGMTEAFF.